These T cell receptor beta chains were read from a single sample in a study of metastatic and nonmetastatic thyroid tumors. TCRdb reanalyzed the PCR reads via MiXCR. This sample has tens of thousands of clones, with 9.5% to 15% found just once. The sample consisted of blood. All receptors derive from a female donor with papillary thyroid cancer or a benign thyroid nodule (not recorded which). Some clones in this sample may be carry-over from other donors' samples. The CDR3 runs from the conserved cysteine through the conserved F or W. The order of the fields is D gene, clone size, J gene, V gene, CDR3 DNA, CDR3 protein. A D gene is named only where the DNA matches it firmly. Clone size appears in some rows only: once, few, many, or a class for an expanded clone.

.,many,TRBJ1-1,TRBV12-3/TRBV12-4,TGTGCCAGCAGTTTAGTACCGCCGAACACTGAAGCTTTCTTT,CASSLVPPNTEAFF
.,many,TRBJ1-2,TRBV29-1,TGCAGCGTTGGACTGGCGGGGGCCCTCTATGGCTACACCTTC,CSVGLAGALYGYTF
.,many,TRBJ1-2,TRBV18,TGTGCCAGCTCACAAGCAGAGATGAGCTATGGCTACACCTTC,CASSQAEMSYGYTF
TRBD2,many,TRBJ2-1,TRBV20-1,TGCAGTGCAACCCCCTATAACCCTGCTAGCGGGAGGGTGCAGTTCTTC,CSATPYNPASGRVQFF
.,.,TRBJ1-2,TRBV5-4,TGTGCCAGCAGCTTGGGGGGGGAAGTTTATGGCTACACCTTC,CASSLGGEVYGYTF
TRBD2,many,TRBJ2-7,TRBV13,TGTGCCAGCAGCTTAGGCCCTAGCGGGAGAGCCTACGAGCAGTACTTC,CASSLGPSGRAYEQYF
TRBD1,many,TRBJ1-2,TRBV6-1,TGTGCCAGCAGTGTCCGGACAGGATATGGCTACACCTTC,CASSVRTGYGYTF
.,.,TRBJ1-6,TRBV27,TGTGCCAGCAGTTTACGGACAGAAAGAGATTCACCCCTCCACTTT,CASSLRTERDSPLHF
.,many,TRBJ1-4,TRBV27,TGTGCCAGCAGTTTCTCAGGGAGAAGTCCAACTAATGAAAAACTGTTTTTT,CASSFSGRSPTNEKLFF
TRBD2,few,TRBJ2-7,TRBV28,TGTGCCAGCACCATCCTGGTCGGGAGGATGACGGACGAGCAGTACTTC,CASTILVGRMTDEQYF
.,many,TRBJ2-5,TRBV7-9,TGTGCCAGCAGCTTAGCTGGGGCACAAGAGACCCAGTACTTC,CASSLAGAQETQYF
TRBD1,.,TRBJ1-1,TRBV7-3,TGTGCCAGCAGCGAGCAGGGGGGAGCGACTGAAGCTTTCTTT,CASSEQGGATEAFF
.,once,TRBJ1-1,TRBV11-2,TGTGCCAGCAGTCCGGCGTGGGATGAAGCTTTCTTT,CASSPAWDEAFF
.,many,TRBJ2-2,TRBV3-1,TGTGCCAGCAGCCAGCTGGTTCGCGGGACAAAGAACACCGGGGAGCTGTTTTTT,CASSQLVRGTKNTGELFF
.,many,TRBJ2-1,TRBV7-9,TGTGCCAGCAGCTCCCTGTGGGGTGGCGGGGACAATGAGCAGTTCTTC,CASSSLWGGGDNEQFF
.,.,TRBJ2-7,TRBV20-1,TGCAGTGCTAAAACGGGGTCGTTCCTAAGCTCCTATGAGCAGTACTTC,CSAKTGSFLSSYEQYF
TRBD2,many,TRBJ2-1,TRBV4-3,TGCGCCAGCAGCCAAGACTCTACTAGCGCATCCTACAATGAGCAGTTCTTC,CASSQDSTSASYNEQFF
.,many,TRBJ2-1,TRBV3-2,TGTGCCAGCAGCCAAGTCCTCCTAGGACGGGAGAATGAGCAGTTCTTC,CASSQVLLGRENEQFF
TRBD2,many,TRBJ2-2,TRBV20-1,TGCAGTGCTAGAGATGGGACTAGCTTCGACACCGGGGAGCTGTTTTTT,CSARDGTSFDTGELFF
TRBD1,many,TRBJ1-2,TRBV28,TGTGCCAGCAGTTTATCCGTCACAGGGGGCGATGGCTACACCTTC,CASSLSVTGGDGYTF